Sequencing of this T cell receptor (beta chain) was carried out in a study of cytomegalovirus exposure and HLA in healthy donors. Study-wide context: HLA-typed donors contributed some 85 million unique TCRs, which were held in an early data release.

Whereas donors were nominally healthy upon sampling, unrecorded immune exposures were probable. Both 60 Vbeta primers and 13 Jbeta primers went into the PCR. In the authors' methods: In a later analysis, around 10 million of approximately 80 million unique beta chains occurred in at least two donors. The assay was immunoSEQ multiplex PCR, and TCRdb's table has in-frame clones only and misses some. Clonal size and the V and J genes are those of that table, whereas D and trimming came from the DNA. Of fewer than 110,000 clones detected, less than 80% appear once; the ten largest clones hold 6.5% to 8.5%. A total of 11 residues make up the CDR3, ends included. Germline lookup yields CDR1 SGHDT and CDR2 YYEEEE. Study observations and caveats: Across all donors, roughly uniform sequencing depth was an assumption of the presence/absence analyses.

Comments on this clone: Its antigen is as yet unknown. Because the CDR3 is missing its conserved closing phenylalanine or tryptophan, this is likely a read error. Because the CDR3's place on the DNA is in doubt, the DNA is left out and the CDR3 is given as listed by TCRdb.

The material sequenced was PBMCs. The gene calls are TRBV5-6 and TRBJ1-3; TRBD1 reflects the table's D call only, with no check against the DNA. The receptor comes from a man aged 25 to 40 in good health and CMV-seronegative. CDR3 amino acids: CASSFRGQESL.